A single sample gave rise to the 26 T cell receptor beta chains below, sequenced in a study of beta chain features in type 1 diabetes. Every bit of the isolated RNA underwent reverse transcription, so sequencing read expressed TCRB transcripts. Profiling relied on immunoSEQ multiplex PCR, and the TCRdb table lists in-frame clones only, not all of them. This sample has about 360,000 clones, with around an eighth found just once. Input material: naive CD4+ T cells from blood. These receptors came from a man younger than 35 in good health.

This clone came up a few times. The chain links TRBV4-2 to TRBJ2-7; possibly TRBD2 for D (5 bases). This CDR3 is built from 13 residues. The ends were cut back, 4 bases at V and 2 bases at J, with 9 bases in the middle. Germline CDR1 LGHNA, CDR2 YNFKEQ. CDR3 in DNA: TGTGCCAGCAGCCCCTGGGGAGCCTACGAGCAGTACTTC. Protein product: CASSPWGAYEQYF.

With respect to this clone: Other DNA variants within this sample encode the same CDR3. The genes are TRBV20-1 and TRBJ2-1; D gene ambiguous. CDR3 length: 11 residues. V was trimmed by 6 bases and J by 7 bases, leaving 10 bases between them. Germline CDR1 reads DFQATT; CDR2 reads SNEGSKA (reference sequence). The CDR3 here is CSARRGNEQFF. In DNA, the CDR3 is TGCAGTGCCCGACGAGGAAATGAGCAGTTCTTC.

This clone was detected a few times. The chain carries TRBV7-3 and TRBJ2-1; TRBD2 agrees at 9 bases. Trimming at V came to 4 bases and at J to 7 bases, leaving 11 bases not matched to a gene. Germline V gene sequence: CDR1 SGHTA, CDR2 FQGTGA. The CDR3 extends over 16 amino acids. The CDR3 here is CASSSKMSGRRNEQFF. As DNA, the CDR3 is TGTGCCAGCAGCTCAAAAATGAGCGGGAGGAGGAATGAGCAGTTCTTC.

The chain uses TRBV7-3 and TRBJ1-2, with unresolved D. The CDR3 has 13 residues. Trimming pared 2 bases from V and 6 bases from J, leaving 10 bases between. Germline-derived CDR1 and CDR2 are SGHTA and FQGTGA. CDR3 region: CASSLARLDGYTF. CDR3 in DNA: TGTGCCAGCAGCTTAGCCAGGTTGGATGGCTACACCTTC. The whole variable domain, remainder taken from reference TRBV7-3 and TRBJ1-2, is GAGVSQTPSNKVTEKGKYVELRCDPISGHTALYWYRQSLGQGPEFLIYFQGTGAADDSGLPNDRFFAVRPEGSVSTLKIQRTERGDSAVYLCASSLARLDGYTFGSGTRLTVV.

This rearrangement joins TRBV18 to TRBJ1-3; D unclear. CDR1 KGHSH and CDR2 LQKENI come from the germline V gene. There are 15 residues in the CDR3. With 1 base removed from V and 1 base from J, the gap between germline ends came to 8 bases. CDR3 nucleotide sequence: TGTGCCAGCTCACCACGTCTAGTGTCTGGAAACACCATATATTTT. It codes for CASSPRLVSGNTIYF.

In its sample, this clone was seen once. The chain joins TRBV28 to TRBJ2-5; 10 nucleotides align to TRBD2. Germline trimming cut 6 bases from V and 5 bases from J; bases unmatched to any gene: 6. This CDR3 contains 14 residues. Germline CDR1 and CDR2: MDHEN and SYDVKM. CDR3 in amino acids: CASRLAGGGETQYF. CDR3 DNA: TGTGCCAGCAGATTAGCGGGAGGTGGGGAGACCCAGTACTTC.

The V call is TRBV28, the J call TRBJ2-3; maybe TRBD2 (5 bases). CDR1 and CDR2 (germline): MDHEN, SYDVKM. This CDR3 has 14 amino acids. V was trimmed by 2 bases and J by 4 bases, leaving 10 bases between them. In DNA, the CDR3 is TGTGCCAGCAGTTTAGCCCGAGGGCCAGATACGCAGTATTTT. It specifies CASSLARGPDTQYF.

About this clone: Other DNA sequences within the sample encode an identical CDR3. The rearrangement joins TRBV30 to TRBJ2-7; D is possibly TRBD2 (5 bases). CDR3 length: 12 amino acids. The V gene's germline CDR1 is GTSNPN and CDR2 SVGIG (reference sequence). Deletions cut 2 bases from V and 1 base from J, with 6 bases between. The CDR3 loop is CAWSPGSYEQYF. CDR3 in DNA: TGTGCCTGGAGTCCGGGGTCCTACGAGCAGTACTTC.

In this sample, this clone turned up a few times. This chain links TRBV5-1 with TRBJ2-5; the D is unclear. V lost 1 base and J lost 4, with 5 bases in between. The CDR3 is 12 residues long. Germline loops: CDR1 SGHRS, CDR2 YFSETQ. The CDR3 DNA reads as TGCGCCAGCAGCTTGTTTCGAGAGACCCAGTACTTC. Translating it yields CASSLFRETQYF.

A single count supports this clone. The V and J genes are TRBV7-2 and TRBJ1-1, with D possibly being TRBD1 (6 bases). Trimming took off 3 bases at V and 1 base at J, with 9 bases between the two ends. The CDR3 loop spans 14 amino acids. Germline CDR1 SGHTA, CDR2 FQGNSA. CDR3 nucleotides: TGTGCCAGCAGCTTCCACAGGGAGAACACTGAAGCTTTCTTT. This codes for CASSFHRENTEAFF. Full variable domain (missing parts from reference TRBV7-2 and TRBJ1-1): GAGVSQSPSNKVTEKGKDVELRCDPISGHTALYWYRQSLGQGLEFLIYFQGNSAPDKSGLPSDRFSAERTGGSVSTLTIQRTQQEDSAVYLCASSFHRENTEAFFGQGTRLTVV.

This clone occurred a few times. This chain connects TRBV4-3 to TRBJ2-3; D perhaps matches TRBD2 (7 bases). Trimming removed 2 bases from V and 1 base from J, with 16 bases in between. The CDR3 runs to 17 residues. Germline V gene lookup returns CDR1 LGHNA and CDR2 YSLEER. The chain's CDR3 is CASSQRGGSGRTDTQYF. The CDR3 DNA sequence: TGCGCCAGCAGCCAAAGGGGGGGTAGCGGCCGCACAGATACGCAGTATTTT.

There are a few counts of this clone. CDR3 DNA sequence: TGTGCCAGCAGTTTTGCACAGTCCGAGCAGTACTTC. Encoded protein: CASSFAQSEQYF. This chain links TRBV28 with TRBJ2-7; the D is unclear. Germline V CDR1 and CDR2: MDHEN, SYDVKM. The V end was cut by 3 bases, the J end by 6 bases, with 9 bases between. The CDR3 extends over 12 amino acids.

This chain joins TRBV5-5 and TRBJ2-3, with TRBD2 as a possible D gene (6 bases). This CDR3 has 13 amino acids. V was shortened by 4 bases and J by 7 bases, with 13 bases between the two germline ends. In germline, CDR1 is SGHKS, CDR2 YYEKEE (reference sequence). The CDR3 coding sequence is TGTGCCAGCAGCCTTCGGGACTTCAATACGCAGTATTTT. Translating it yields CASSLRDFNTQYF.

The CDR3 loop reads CASSLAPQIVYEQYF. CDR3 DNA: TGTGCCAGCAGCTTGGCCCCACAGATCGTCTACGAGCAGTACTTC. The chain uses TRBV5-6 and TRBJ2-7; D gene uncertain. The CDR3 contains 15 residues. Germline V lookup: CDR1 SGHDT, CDR2 YYEEEE. The V and J ends lost 0 bases and 3 bases respectively, with 13 bases between them.

The V and J genes are TRBV5-1 and TRBJ2-7; D might be TRBD1 (7 bases). The germline V gene has CDR1 SGHRS and CDR2 YFSETQ. The CDR3 contains 15 residues. V shed 4 bases and J shed 0 bases, with 14 bases lying between them. The CDR3 loop is CASSPGDRYSYEQYF. Here the CDR3 DNA reads TGCGCCAGCAGCCCGGGGGACAGATACTCCTACGAGCAGTACTTC. The whole variable domain, remainder taken from reference TRBV5-1 and TRBJ2-7, is KAGVTQTPRYLIKTRGQQVTLSCSPISGHRSVSWYQQTPGQGLQFLFEYFSETQRNKGNFPGRFSGRQFSNSRSEMNVSTLELGDSALYLCASSPGDRYSYEQYFGPGTRLTVT.

This clone was seen more than once but under ten times. The rearrangement joins TRBV6-1 to TRBJ2-3; D gene ambiguous. In germline, CDR1 is MNHNS, CDR2 SASEGT. Trimming removed 2 bases at V and 3 bases at J, with 9 bases between. This CDR3 contains 14 residues. CDR3 amino acids: CASSERSPTDTQYF. The CDR3, as DNA: TGTGCCAGCAGTGAACGGAGTCCGACAGATACGCAGTATTTT.

J is TRBJ2-3 and V is TRBV27, with D possibly matching TRBD2 (6 bases). Germline CDR1 reads MNHEY; CDR2 reads SMNVEV (reference sequence). Trimming removed 2 bases from V and 9 bases from J, with 15 bases in between. The CDR3 has 14 residues. The chain's CDR3 is CASSLAGLASTQYF. CDR3 DNA sequence: TGTGCCAGCAGTTTAGCGGGGCTAGCGTCGACGCAGTATTTT.

This clone occurred a few times. The chain links TRBV2 to TRBJ1-6; 8 bases line up with TRBD1. In germline, CDR1 is SNHLY, CDR2 FYNNEI. This CDR3 has 12 amino acids. V was clipped by 6 bases and J by 9 bases; unmatched bases: 1. The CDR3 spells CASRTGASPLHF. The CDR3 DNA sequence: TGTGCCAGCAGGACAGGGGCTTCACCCCTCCACTTT. The entire variable domain, with the rest obtained from reference TRBV2 and TRBJ1-6, is as follows: EPEVTQTPSHQVTQMGQEVILRCVPISNHLYFYWYRQILGQKVEFLVSFYNNEISEKSEIFDDQFSVERPDGSNFTLKIRSTKLEDSAMYFCASRTGASPLHFGNGTRLTVT.

This clone was seen only a few times. The chain carries TRBV6-1 and TRBJ2-7; the D gene is possibly TRBD1 (6 bases). Germline CDR1 and CDR2: MNHNS and SASEGT. This CDR3 spans 15 amino acids. Trimming pared 2 bases from V and 2 bases from J, leaving 13 bases between. CDR3 nucleotides: TGTGCCAGCAGTGAACAGGGGAATGGGCCCTACGAGCAGTACTTC. This gives the protein CASSEQGNGPYEQYF.

This chain uses TRBV14 with TRBJ2-7, with 7 bases matching TRBD1. The CDR3 contains 12 residues. The germline CDR1 and CDR2 sequences are SGHDN and FVKESK. Unmatched junction bases numbered 2, after V lost 4 bases and J lost 5 bases. The CDR3 sequence: CASSPGTDEQYF. CDR3 sequence (DNA): TGTGCCAGCAGCCCTGGGACAGACGAGCAGTACTTC.

This clone was observed a handful of times. V gene TRBV18 combines with J gene TRBJ1-2; 7 bases agree with TRBD1. The CDR3 sequence is 16 residues long. V shed 1 base and J 5 bases; nucleotides not matched to a gene: 10. Per the germline V gene, CDR1 is KGHSH and CDR2 is LQKENI. The CDR3: CASSPRMDRPSYGYTF. The CDR3 DNA reads TGTGCCAGCTCACCACGTATGGACAGGCCCTCTTATGGCTACACCTTC.

The sample holds a few counts of this clone. The CDR3 protein is CASSNRPGLADLAKNIQYF. CDR3 in DNA: TGTGCCAGCAGCAACAGACCGGGACTAGCGGACCTAGCCAAAAACATTCAGTACTTC. V and J are TRBV27 and TRBJ2-4; 11 nucleotides match TRBD2. Germline lookup yields CDR1 MNHEY and CDR2 SMNVEV (reference sequence). The CDR3 length is 19 residues. The V gene end was trimmed by 6 bases and the J gene end by 0 bases; junction bases not matched to a gene: 13.

In its sample, this clone was seen once. The V and J genes are TRBV10-3 and TRBJ1-1; the match to TRBD1 covers 9 bases. Germline lookup yields CDR1 ENHRY and CDR2 SYGVKD. The CDR3 has 17 amino acids. J gave up 4 bases and V 3 bases, and 12 bases lay outside the gene matches. CDR3 bases: TGTGCCATCAGTGAAGCACTGACAGGGGGACGCGGCACTGAAGCTTTCTTT. This sequence encodes CAISEALTGGRGTEAFF.

This clone appeared a few times. V and J are TRBV9 and TRBJ2-1; TRBD2 agrees at 7 bases. Germline CDR1 is SGDLS and CDR2 is YYNGEE. This CDR3 region has 16 residues. After removal of 4 bases from V and 5 bases from J, the junction contained 12 bases not matched to a gene. In DNA form, the CDR3 reads TGTGCCAGCAGCCCCCCTCGGGCTAGCGGAAACAATGAGCAGTTCTTC. Translated, it gives CASSPPRASGNNEQFF.

This clone has only a few counts. The chain joins TRBV7-2 to TRBJ1-2; 11 bases are a match to TRBD1. This CDR3 has 14 amino acids. CDR1 SGHTA and CDR2 FQGNSA come from the germline V gene. With V trimmed by 0 bases and J by 9 bases, 3 bases remained unmatched. The CDR3 region has the DNA TGTGCCAGCAGCTTAGCAGGACAGGGGGCTAGCTACACCTTC. It translates to CASSLAGQGASYTF.

This clone was observed a few times. The V and J genes are TRBV30 and TRBJ2-3; weak D call: TRBD2 (6 bases). The CDR3 loop spans 16 amino acids. V was shortened by 5 bases and J by 9 bases, with 27 bases between the two germline ends. Germline CDR1 reads GTSNPN; CDR2 reads SVGIG (reference sequence). CDR3 residues: CAWGIGGAGPSRTQYF. DNA of the CDR3: TGTGCCTGGGGTATCGGAGGGGCGGGTCCCTCGAGGACGCAGTATTTT. Variable domain in full (rest from reference TRBV30 and TRBJ2-3): SQTIHQWPATLVQPVGSPLSLECTVEGTSNPNLYWYRQAAGRGLQLLFYSVGIGQISSEVPQNLSASRPQDRQFILSSKKLLLSDSGFYLCAWGIGGAGPSRTQYFGPGTRLTVL.